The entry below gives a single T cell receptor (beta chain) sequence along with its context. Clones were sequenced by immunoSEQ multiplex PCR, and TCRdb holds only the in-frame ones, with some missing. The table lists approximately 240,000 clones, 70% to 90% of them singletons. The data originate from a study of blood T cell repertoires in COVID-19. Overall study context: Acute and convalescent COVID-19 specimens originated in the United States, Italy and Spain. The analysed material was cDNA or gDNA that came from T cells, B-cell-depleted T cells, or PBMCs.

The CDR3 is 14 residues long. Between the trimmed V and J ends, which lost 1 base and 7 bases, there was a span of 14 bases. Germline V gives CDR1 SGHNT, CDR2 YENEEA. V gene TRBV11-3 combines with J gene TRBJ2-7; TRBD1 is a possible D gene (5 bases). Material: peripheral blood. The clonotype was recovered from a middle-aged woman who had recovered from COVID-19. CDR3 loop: CASSLVPRAQEQYF. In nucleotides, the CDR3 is TGTGCCAGCAGCTTAGTACCCAGGGCCCAAGAGCAGTACTTC. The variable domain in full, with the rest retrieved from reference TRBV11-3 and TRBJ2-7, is EAGVVQSPRYKIIEKKQPVAFWCNPISGHNTLYWYLQNLGQGPELLIRYENEEAVDDSQLPKDRFSAERLKGVDSTLKIQPAELGDSAVYLCASSLVPRAQEQYFGPGTRLTVT.